This entry lists 28 T cell receptor beta chains sequenced from one sample in a study of blood T cell repertoires in COVID-19. The data were produced by immunoSEQ multiplex PCR, yet TCRdb's version contains in-frame clones alone and is incomplete. The sample has some 200,000 clones, 81% seen once. Sequencing input: PBMCs or T cells enriched from blood (not recorded which). Receptors originate from a woman between 50 and 59 years old with acute COVID-19.

The chain uses TRBV9 and TRBJ1-4; no reliable D call. Germline V gives CDR1 SGDLS, CDR2 YYNGEE. The CDR3 is made up of 15 amino acids. V was cut by 3 bases and J by 3 bases, with 12 bases left in between. CDR3 in DNA: TGTGCCAGCAGCGCCCTCATTGGAGCTAATGAAAAACTGTTTTTT. This codes for CASSALIGANEKLFF.

J is TRBJ2-5 and V is TRBV5-1, with D possibly being TRBD2 (6 bases). This CDR3 contains 13 residues. V lost 0 bases and J 5 bases, leaving 8 bases between the germline ends. The germline gives CDR1 SGHRS, CDR2 YFSETQ. The CDR3 DNA reads as TGCGCCAGCAGCTTGGCAGGGAGGGAGACCCAGTACTTC. Amino acids: CASSLAGRETQYF.

The V gene is TRBV7-2, the J gene TRBJ2-7, with D unresolved. Deletions cut 0 bases from V and 7 bases from J, with 7 bases between. The CDR3 extends over 12 amino acids. From germline, CDR1 is SGHTA and CDR2 FQGNSA. The CDR3 loop is CASSLAFTEQYF. The DNA of the CDR3 is TGTGCCAGCAGCTTAGCCTTCACAGAGCAGTACTTC. The variable domain in full, completed from reference TRBV7-2 and TRBJ2-7, reads GAGVSQSPSNKVTEKGKDVELRCDPISGHTALYWYRQSLGQGLEFLIYFQGNSAPDKSGLPSDRFSAERTGGSVSTLTIQRTQQEDSAVYLCASSLAFTEQYFGPGTRLTVT.

This CDR3 is CSVEPRDRRYGYTF. CDR3 sequence (DNA): TGCAGCGTTGAACCCAGAGACAGGCGTTATGGCTACACCTTC. This chain connects TRBV29-1 to TRBJ1-2; possibly TRBD1 for D (6 bases). The germline V gene has CDR1 SQVTM and CDR2 ANQGSEA. This CDR3 comprises 14 residues. The V end lost 2 bases, the J end lost 5 bases, and 15 bases lay between the germline ends.

V gene TRBV11-3 combines with J gene TRBJ2-2; 8 bases are shared with TRBD2. The CDR3 sequence is 15 residues long. Germline-derived CDR1 and CDR2 are SGHNT and YENEEA. Trimming cost V 5 bases and J 3 bases; bases outside gene matches: 5. The CDR3 coding sequence is TGTGCCAGCAGCCCAGGACTAGCCTACACCGGGGAGCTGTTTTTT. Translated: CASSPGLAYTGELFF. The full variable domain, completed using reference TRBV11-3 and TRBJ2-2, is EAGVVQSPRYKIIEKKQPVAFWCNPISGHNTLYWYLQNLGQGPELLIRYENEEAVDDSQLPKDRFSAERLKGVDSTLKIQPAELGDSAVYLCASSPGLAYTGELFFGEGSRLTVL.

The rearrangement joins TRBV6-2 or TRBV6-3 to TRBJ2-1; the match to TRBD2 covers 9 bases. There are 15 residues in the CDR3. J was trimmed by 7 bases and V by 5 bases; bases with no gene match: 9. Germline V lookup: CDR1 MNHEY, CDR2 SVGEGT. The chain's CDR3 is CASSRGGASLNEQFF. The DNA of the CDR3 is TGTGCCAGCAGTCGCGGGGGGGCGTCCTTAAATGAGCAGTTCTTC.

The rearrangement joins TRBV15 to TRBJ1-2; the D is unclear. With 1 base removed from V and 3 bases from J, the gap between germline ends came to 6 bases. This CDR3 has 13 residues. CDR1 and CDR2 (germline): LNHNV, YYDKDF (reference sequence). DNA for the CDR3: TGTGCCACCAGCAGAGGTGGAGACTATGGCTACACCTTC. Translation: CATSRGGDYGYTF.

There are a few counts of this clone. The gene calls are TRBV5-1 and TRBJ1-2; TRBD1 matches 10 bases. V gave up 3 bases and J gave up 0 bases; unmatched junction bases: 2. CDR3 length equals 15 residues. Germline CDR1 reads SGHRS; CDR2 reads YFSETQ. The CDR3 DNA follows: TGCGCCAGCAGCTGGGGGACAGGGGCTAACTATGGCTACACCTTC. Translation: CASSWGTGANYGYTF. The variable domain in full, completed from reference TRBV5-1 and TRBJ1-2, reads KAGVTQTPRYLIKTRGQQVTLSCSPISGHRSVSWYQQTPGQGLQFLFEYFSETQRNKGNFPGRFSGRQFSNSRSEMNVSTLELGDSALYLCASSWGTGANYGYTFGSGTRLTVV.

In nucleotides, the CDR3 is TGTGCCAGCAGTCCCACAGGTGAACCAGAAGCTTTCTTT. The encoded protein is CASSPTGEPEAFF. The rearrangement uses TRBV2 and TRBJ1-1; possibly TRBD1 for D (5 bases). The CDR3 loop spans 13 amino acids. CDR1 and CDR2 (germline): SNHLY, FYNNEI. V shed 5 bases and J shed 8 bases, with 15 bases lying between them.

This chain connects TRBV5-1 to TRBJ2-3, with D perhaps TRBD1 (6 bases). The length of the CDR3 is 15 residues. Per germline, CDR1 SGHRS and CDR2 YFSETQ. V gave up 1 base and J gave up 4 bases, with 13 bases separating them. CDR3 amino acids: CASSLSDRTADTQYF. CDR3 nucleotide sequence: TGCGCCAGCAGCTTGAGCGACAGGACGGCAGATACGCAGTATTTT.

Here the CDR3 reads CASSSGTGLTYEQYF. The CDR3 bases are TGTGCCAGCAGCTCCGGGACAGGGTTAACCTACGAGCAGTACTTC. The rearrangement uses TRBV6-5 and TRBJ2-7, with TRBD1 matching 9 bases. The CDR3 is made up of 15 amino acids. The junction had 8 bases not matched to a gene; V was cut back by 6 bases and J by 2 bases. The germline V gene encodes CDR1 MNHEY and CDR2 SVGAGI.

The chain carries TRBV14 and TRBJ1-5, with 8 bases identical to TRBD1. The CDR3 contains 14 residues. The germline V gene has CDR1 SGHDN and CDR2 FVKESK. After removal of 1 base from V and 4 bases from J, the junction contained 0 bases not matched to a gene. CDR3 coding DNA: TGTGCCAGCAGCCAAGGACAGGGGAATCAGCCCCAGCATTTT. Its translation: CASSQGQGNQPQHF.

This chain joins TRBV7-2 and TRBJ1-2; D call uncertain. The CDR3 loop spans 14 amino acids. Trimming took off 4 bases at V and 3 bases at J, with 12 bases between the two ends. Germline V gene sequence: CDR1 SGHTA, CDR2 FQGNSA. The chain's CDR3 is CASSSIGQDYGYTF. In nucleotides, the CDR3 is TGTGCCAGCAGCTCGATTGGGCAGGACTATGGCTACACCTTC.

The CDR3 nucleotides are TGTGCCAGCAGTTCGGAAGGGGGCCTGGGTAATTCACCCCTCCACTTT. Protein product: CASSSEGGLGNSPLHF. The V and J genes are TRBV28 and TRBJ1-6, with TRBD1 identical over 7 bases. Per germline, CDR1 MDHEN and CDR2 SYDVKM. Trimming took 4 bases from V and 6 from J; bases not matched to a gene: 9. There are 16 residues in the CDR3.

The genes are TRBV3-1 (or the pseudogene TRBV3-2) and TRBJ2-4, with D maybe TRBD2 (5 bases). Germline CDR1 LGHDT, CDR2 YNNKEL (reference sequence). Trimming removed 0 bases from V and 11 bases from J, with 14 bases in between. CDR3 length: 14 residues. The CDR3, as DNA: TGTGCCAGCAGCCAAGAAACGGCTAGCACCGTTCAGTACTTC. This translates into CASSQETASTVQYF.

The chain couples TRBV29-1 to TRBJ2-1, with 8 bases matching TRBD2. Trimming cost V 4 bases and J 1 base; bases outside gene matches: 12. The CDR3 is 17 residues long. In germline, CDR1 is SQVTM, CDR2 ANQGSEA. CDR3 in DNA: TGCAGCGTTGGTGGGACTAGGGGCTCCGATTCCTACAATGAGCAGTTCTTC. Its protein product is CSVGGTRGSDSYNEQFF.

The chain carries TRBV28 and TRBJ2-6, with 11 bases identical to TRBD1. V lost 6 bases, J lost 0 bases, and 7 bases stayed unmatched. Germline CDR1 reads MDHEN; CDR2 reads SYDVKM. This CDR3 is built from 18 residues. The CDR3 DNA reads as TGTGCCAGCAGGGGGGACAGGGGGTACGTCTCTGGGGCCAACGTCCTGACTTTC. Translating it yields CASRGDRGYVSGANVLTF.

The chain recombines TRBV7-9 with TRBJ2-7, with D uncertain. Between the trimmed V and J ends, which lost 5 bases and 3 bases, there was a span of 5 bases. Germline CDR1 and CDR2: SEHNR and FQNEAQ (reference sequence). The CDR3 consists of 11 residues. Here the CDR3 reads CASSRVYEQYF. The CDR3 nucleotides are TGTGCCAGCAGCCGAGTCTACGAGCAGTACTTC.

The V call is TRBV19, the J call TRBJ2-6; D unresolved. Trimming removed 7 bases from V and 4 bases from J, with 5 bases in between. The CDR3 has 12 residues. Germline lookup yields CDR1 LNHDA and CDR2 SQIVND (reference sequence). CDR3 nucleotide sequence: TGTGCCAGTACACAGGGGGCCAACGTCCTGACTTTC. Residues: CASTQGANVLTF. Looking up the rest from reference TRBV19 and TRBJ2-6 gives the full variable domain: DGGITQSPKYLFRKEGQNVTLSCEQNLNHDAMYWYRQDPGQGLRLIYYSQIVNDFQKGDIAEGYSVSREKKESFPLTVTSAQKNPTAFYLCASTQGANVLTFGAGSRLTVL.

This chain uses TRBV19 with TRBJ2-7; 8 bases are a match to TRBD2. The CDR3 runs to 13 residues. Germline V gene data show CDR1 as LNHDA and CDR2 as SQIVND (reference sequence). With 4 bases clipped from V and 4 bases from J, the junction kept 3 bases outside the gene matches. As DNA, the CDR3 is TGTGCCAGTAGTAAATCGGGGGGGTACGAGCAGTACTTC. The encoded protein is CASSKSGGYEQYF.

This chain joins TRBV18 and TRBJ1-1; D uncertain. The CDR3 sequence is 17 residues long. Deletions cut 6 bases from V and 1 base from J, with 21 bases between. CDR1 KGHSH and CDR2 LQKENI come from the germline V gene. CDR3 region: CASSPLDYSSSNTEAFF. Written as DNA, the CDR3 is TGTGCCAGCTCCCCCCTTGACTACTCTTCATCGAACACTGAAGCTTTCTTT.

This clone was recorded only once. The chain recombines TRBV28 with TRBJ2-1, with TRBD2 matching over 9 bases. J lost 7 bases, V lost 5 bases, and 12 bases had no gene match. This CDR3 contains 16 residues. Germline V gene data show CDR1 as MDHEN and CDR2 as SYDVKM. In DNA, the CDR3 is TGTGCCAGCAGTCCGAGGGCGGCTAGCGGGAATAATGAGCAGTTCTTC. It is translated as CASSPRAASGNNEQFF. Combining the CDR3 with reference TRBV28 and TRBJ2-1 gives the whole variable domain DVKVTQSSRYLVKRTGEKVFLECVQDMDHENMFWYRQDPGLGLRLIYFSYDVKMKEKGDIPEGYSVSREKKERFSLILESASTNQTSMYLCASSPRAASGNNEQFFGPGTRLTVL.

The rearrangement joins TRBV28 to TRBJ1-4, with 7 bases matching TRBD1. The junction had 8 bases not matched to a gene; V was cut back by 6 bases and J by 7 bases. Germline assignment: CDR1 MDHEN and CDR2 SYDVKM. This CDR3 region has 14 residues. This CDR3 is CASRRGGAGEKLFF. The CDR3 bases are TGTGCCAGCAGAAGAGGGGGCGCCGGTGAAAAACTGTTTTTT.

This chain links TRBV19 with TRBJ2-3, with no clear D. Trimming removed 8 bases from V and 0 bases from J, with 18 bases in between. Germline V CDR1 and CDR2: LNHDA, SQIVND (reference sequence). The CDR3 runs 16 residues. In nucleotides, the CDR3 is TGTGCCAGTGCCCCAGCCTTGAGGATTAGCACAGATACGCAGTATTTT. Translating gives CASAPALRISTDTQYF. Full variable domain (outside the CDR3, taken from reference TRBV19 and TRBJ2-3): DGGITQSPKYLFRKEGQNVTLSCEQNLNHDAMYWYRQDPGQGLRLIYYSQIVNDFQKGDIAEGYSVSREKKESFPLTVTSAQKNPTAFYLCASAPALRISTDTQYFGPGTRLTVL.

The chain recombines TRBV2 with TRBJ1-5; D gene uncertain. The CDR3 contains 11 residues. CDR1 is SNHLY and CDR2 is FYNNEI in the germline V gene. With 11 bases removed from V and 7 bases from J, the gap between germline ends came to 12 bases. The CDR3 DNA reads TGTGCCCCCTCGCCAGGACAGCCCCAGCATTTT. Translating it yields CAPSPGQPQHF.

This chain uses TRBV6-2 or TRBV6-3 with TRBJ2-3; D is unclear. Germline CDR1 and CDR2: MNHEY and SVGEGT. Trimming removed 6 bases from V and 1 base from J, with 8 bases in between. The CDR3 loop spans 13 amino acids. CDR3 amino acids: CASSNYRTDTQYF. Here the CDR3 DNA reads TGTGCCAGCAGCAATTATCGCACAGATACGCAGTATTTT.

This clone is a singleton in its sample. This sequence joins TRBV27 and TRBJ2-2; 8 bases match TRBD2. This CDR3 region has 15 residues. Germline V gives CDR1 MNHEY, CDR2 SMNVEV (reference sequence). V lost 3 bases to trimming and J lost 3 bases; unmatched junction nucleotides: 3. CDR3 protein: CASSFGAGDTGELFF. The CDR3 DNA follows: TGTGCCAGCAGTTTTGGAGCGGGAGACACCGGGGAGCTGTTTTTT.

This clone was seen a handful of times. The DNA for the CDR3 is TGTGCCAGCTGTTATAGCAATCAGCCCCAGCATTTT. This gives the protein CASCYSNQPQHF. This chain joins TRBV19 and TRBJ1-5; no clear D gene. Germline-derived CDR1 and CDR2 are LNHDA and SQIVND (reference sequence). Trimming took 9 bases from V and 0 from J, leaving 6 bases between them. The CDR3 consists of 12 residues.